These 25 T cell receptor beta chains came from one sample sequenced in a study of CD8+CD57+ T cells in acquired aplastic anemia. TCR beta VDJ and CDR3 profiles were obtained from a genomic DNA template. TCRdb re-analysed the reads in MiXCR, keeping a single row per CDR3 protein. The sample comprises hundreds of thousands of distinct CDR3 sequences, 55% to 75% of which are singletons, and under 4.5% rests with the top ten. Sequencing used sorted CD4+, CD8+, or CD8+CD57+ T cells (not recorded which) from PBMCs. The receptors come from a human donor in good health, serving as a control.

V and J are TRBV5-5 and TRBJ2-5; D may be TRBD1 (6 bases). V lost 4 bases and J lost 7, with 23 bases in between. Germline V gives CDR1 SGHKS, CDR2 YYEKEE (reference sequence). This CDR3 is built from 16 residues. Here the CDR3 reads CASSVRDTGPGGTQYF. DNA of the CDR3: TGTGCCAGCAGCGTCCGGGACACAGGGCCTGGGGGGACCCAGTACTTC.

The rearrangement links TRBV29-1 to TRBJ2-7, with 10 bases matching TRBD1. The V and J ends lost 6 bases and 1 base, in that order; junction bases with no gene match: 6. The CDR3 extends over 14 amino acids. Germline V gives CDR1 SQVTM, CDR2 ANQGSEA. For the CDR3, the DNA is TGCAGCGTAGCAAGGACAGGGGGATCCTACGAGCAGTACTTC. Its protein product is CSVARTGGSYEQYF.

This clonotype has only a few counts. The chain couples TRBV29-1 to TRBJ1-5; TRBD1 might be the D (5 bases). The germline CDR1 and CDR2 sequences are SQVTM and ANQGSEA. The CDR3 covers 12 residues. V was shortened by 6 bases and J by 4 bases, with 10 bases between the two germline ends. The CDR3: CSVGHSNQPQHF. The CDR3 DNA reads TGCAGCGTCGGACATAGTAATCAGCCCCAGCATTTT.

The rearrangement uses TRBV29-1 and TRBJ1-1; unclear D gene. Germline lookup yields CDR1 SQVTM and CDR2 ANQGSEA. Trimming took 6 bases from V and 7 from J, leaving 6 bases between them. The CDR3 runs to 9 residues. CDR3 sequence (DNA): TGCAGCGTGGGCAGTGAAGCTTTCTTT. This codes for CSVGSEAFF. Using reference TRBV29-1 and TRBJ1-1 for the parts outside the CDR3, the full variable domain is SAVISQKPSRDICQRGTSLTIQCQVDSQVTMMFWYRQQPGQSLTLIATANQGSEATYESGFVIDKFPISRPNLTFSTLTVSNMSPEDSSIYLCSVGSEAFFGQGTRLTVV.

The V gene is TRBV3-1, the J gene TRBJ1-2; 8 nucleotides align to TRBD1. V was pared by 3 bases and J by 8 bases, with 2 bases of the junction left unmatched. Per the germline V gene, CDR1 is LGHDT and CDR2 is YNNKEL (reference sequence). This CDR3 spans 12 amino acids. In DNA form, the CDR3 reads TGTGCCAGCAGCCAGGGGGACAGGGGCTACACCTTC. Its protein is CASSQGDRGYTF.

V and J are TRBV25-1 and TRBJ2-7; 7 nucleotides agree with TRBD2. Per germline, CDR1 MGHDK and CDR2 SYGVNS. The CDR3 spans 15 residues. V shed 4 bases, J shed 2 bases, and the junction held 8 bases outside the gene matches. The CDR3 region has the DNA TGTGCCAGCAGTGGGGCGGGCGGGGGAGCCTACGAGCAGTACTTC. The encoded protein is CASSGAGGGAYEQYF.

The CDR3: CASSGSYEQYF. CDR3 DNA: TGTGCCAGCAGTGGGTCCTACGAGCAGTACTTC. The gene calls are TRBV12-3 or TRBV12-4 and TRBJ2-7, with D unclear. Trimming took 5 bases from V and 1 from J, leaving 3 bases between them. This CDR3 comprises 11 residues.

Notes on this clonotype: Compared with germline, one end of the junction differs, possibly owing to a read error. The chain recombines TRBV10-1 with TRBJ1-3; D is ambiguous. This CDR3 is 14 amino acids long. Germline V CDR1 and CDR2: WNHNN, SYGVQD (reference sequence). The CDR3 bases are TGTGCCGCTCCCATTGCAACTGAAGGAAACACCATATATTTT. The encoded protein is CAAPIATEGNTIYF.

This clonotype was detected many times. This rearrangement joins TRBV11-2 to TRBJ1-2; maybe TRBD1 (5 bases). The V gene lost 5 bases and the J gene lost 4 bases, with 11 bases spanning the gap. This CDR3 has 13 amino acids. Germline lookup yields CDR1 SGHAT and CDR2 FQNNGV. CDR3 coding DNA: TGTGCCAGCAGCGCAGGGAATGGCTATGGCTACACCTTC. It yields the protein CASSAGNGYGYTF. Using reference TRBV11-2 and TRBJ1-2 for the parts outside the CDR3, the full variable domain is EAGVAQSPRYKIIEKRQSVAFWCNPISGHATLYWYQQILGQGPKLLIQFQNNGVVDDSQLPKDRFSAERLKGVDSTLKIQPAKLEDSAVYLCASSAGNGYGYTFGSGTRLTVV.

A note on this clonotype: No conserved phenylalanine or tryptophan is present at the end of the CDR3, so a read error is the likely explanation. The gene calls are TRBV6-1 and TRBJ2-6; D assignment may be TRBD1 or TRBD2 (6 bases each). The CDR3 totals 15 residues. V was shortened by 7 bases and J by 3 bases, with 13 bases between the two germline ends. Germline lookup yields CDR1 MNHNS and CDR2 SASEGT. The CDR3 region has the DNA TGTGCCAGCACTAGGGGGGTAGGTGGGGCCAACGTCCTGACTCTC. Its translation: CASTRGVGGANVLTL.

The chain uses TRBV7-9 and TRBJ1-2; tentative D call: TRBD1 (5 bases). The CDR3 is made up of 12 amino acids. Between the trimmed V and J ends, which lost 7 bases and 4 bases, there was a span of 10 bases. Germline CDR1 reads SEHNR; CDR2 reads FQNEAQ (reference sequence). CDR3 amino acids: CASNDRTYGYTF. The CDR3 DNA reads TGTGCCAGCAATGACAGAACCTATGGCTACACCTTC.

Turning to this clonotype: As the CDR3 is not closed by the conserved phenylalanine or tryptophan, this likely results from a read error. This rearrangement joins TRBV7-4 to TRBJ1-2, with a tentative D call TRBD1 (6 bases). Germline values: CDR1 SGHVT, CDR2 SQSDAQ. This CDR3 is built from 13 residues. Trimming took off 5 bases at V and 1 base at J, with 8 bases between the two ends. For the CDR3, the DNA is TGTGCCAGCAGCCTGGACAGTAACTATGGCTACACCGAC. This encodes CASSLDSNYGYTD.

This clonotype showed up just a few times. The chain carries TRBV29-1 and TRBJ2-1, with D uncertain. V lost 4 bases and J lost 4, with 5 bases in between. This CDR3 spans 11 amino acids. Germline V CDR1 and CDR2: SQVTM, ANQGSEA. The CDR3 reads CSVVPYNEQFF. The DNA of the CDR3 is TGCAGCGTTGTTCCGTACAATGAGCAGTTCTTC.

Details on this clonotype: Mismatch with germline at one junction end may stem from a read error. The rearrangement joins TRBV19 to TRBJ2-3, with D possibly being TRBD2 (5 bases). In germline, CDR1 is LNHDA, CDR2 SQIVND (reference sequence). CDR3 length: 15 amino acids. The CDR3 nucleotides are TGTGCCAGTAGTCCTCCGCGGGCCAGCACAGATACCCAGTATTTT. Translating it yields CASSPPRASTDTQYF.

A word on this clonotype: This CDR3 fails to terminate in the conserved phenylalanine or tryptophan, so it likely reflects a read error. No DNA is shown, since the ends of the CDR3 on it are uncertain; the CDR3 is the one TCRdb lists. The V gene is TRBV2, the J gene TRBJ1-1; the D call in the table, TRBD1, was not verified against the DNA. Germline CDR1 is SNHLY and CDR2 is FYNNEI. Ends included, the CDR3 has 14 residues. CDR3 residues: CASSPTGEVTPSVR.

This clonotype has a count of ten or more. V usage is TRBV7-3 and J usage is TRBJ2-3; 12 nucleotides line up with TRBD2. Per the germline V gene, CDR1 is SGHTA and CDR2 is FQGTGA. J lost 8 bases, V lost 3 bases, and 6 bases had no gene match. There are 15 residues in the CDR3. CDR3 bases: TGTGCCAGCAGCTTTCTAGCGGGGGGGCCGGCTACGCAGTATTTT. Translation gives CASSFLAGGPATQYF. Supplemented by reference TRBV7-3 and TRBJ2-3, the full variable domain reads GAGVSQTPSNKVTEKGKYVELRCDPISGHTALYWYRQSLGQGPEFLIYFQGTGAADDSGLPNDRFFAVRPEGSVSTLKIQRTERGDSAVYLCASSFLAGGPATQYFGPGTRLTVL.

This clonotype was recorded at least ten times. The chain carries TRBV6-1 and TRBJ1-1; TRBD1 aligns across 11 bases. CDR3 length: 12 amino acids. Trimming removed 3 bases from V and 12 bases from J; junction bases left unmatched: 3. Germline values: CDR1 MNHNS, CDR2 SASEGT. The CDR3 DNA sequence: TGTGCCAGCAGTGATGGGGACAGGGGGACTTTCTTT. As protein: CASSDGDRGTFF.

V usage is TRBV7-2 and J usage is TRBJ1-5, with 7 nucleotides matching TRBD1. This CDR3 region has 16 residues. CDR1 SGHTA and CDR2 FQGNSA come from the germline V gene. The J segment lost 12 bases and the V segment lost 5 bases, leaving 19 bases of the junction unmatched. CDR3 in DNA: TGTGCCAGCAGCCGAGGGACAGAAGAGACCCAGTACTTCCAGCATTTT. As protein: CASSRGTEETQYFQHF.

Note on this clonotype: Mismatch with germline at one junction end may stem from a read error. The chain has TRBV10-1 and TRBJ1-2; no definite D call. The germline V gene encodes CDR1 WNHNN and CDR2 SYGVQD (reference sequence). The CDR3 consists of 14 residues. CDR3 amino acids: CASRYLARPYGHTF. CDR3 in DNA: TGTGCCAGCAGGTACTTGGCACGTCCCTATGGCCACACCTTC.

The rearrangement uses TRBV4-1 and TRBJ1-2, with D possibly being TRBD1 (5 bases). Per germline, CDR1 MGHRA and CDR2 YSYEKL. The CDR3 runs to 18 residues. V dropped 4 bases and J dropped 8 bases, with 29 bases sitting between them. The CDR3 spells CASSPRGAGDYTGEGYTF. CDR3 coding DNA: TGCGCCAGCAGCCCAAGGGGTGCGGGGGACTACACCGGGGAGGGCTACACCTTC.

For this clonotype: This is likely a read error, given that the CDR3 carries no conserved phenylalanine or tryptophan at its end. The limits of the CDR3 on the DNA are not certain, so only TCRdb's listed CDR3 is given. The V call is TRBV2, the J call TRBJ2-7. With termini counted, the CDR3 has 15 amino acids. Germline CDR1 SNHLY, CDR2 FYNNEI. The CDR3 spells CASSERWEQTYDSYT.

The V gene is TRBV2, the J gene TRBJ2-6, with 9 bases that match TRBD2. The germline V gene has CDR1 SNHLY and CDR2 FYNNEI. The CDR3 totals 16 residues. Germline trimming cut 11 bases from V and 4 bases from J; bases unmatched to any gene: 12. The CDR3 region has the DNA TGTGCCGGCACAGGTAGCGGGGGTGCAGGGGCCAACGTCCTGACTTTC. It yields the protein CAGTGSGGAGANVLTF.

This clonotype has ten or more counts. J is TRBJ1-2 and V is TRBV7-2, with no clear D. Per germline, CDR1 SGHTA and CDR2 FQGNSA. Trimming shortened V by 5 bases and J by 8 bases, and 12 bases separated the two germline ends. The CDR3 sequence is 12 residues long. CDR3 sequence reads: CASSLGPSGYTF. CDR3 in DNA: TGTGCCAGCAGCCTAGGTCCCTCGGGCTACACCTTC.

To note about this clonotype: The junction differs from germline at one of its ends, possibly a read error. The chain carries TRBV2 and TRBJ2-4, with D perhaps being TRBD1 or TRBD2 (5 bases each). Germline V gene sequence: CDR1 SNHLY, CDR2 FYNNEI. The CDR3 has 15 amino acids. CDR3 residues: CASSLTGLRDNILHF. The CDR3, as DNA: TGTGCCAGCAGTCTAACAGGCTTGAGGGATAACATTCTGCACTTC.

This CDR3 is CSARGTNEKLFF. The CDR3 coding sequence is TGCAGTGCAAGGGGAACTAATGAAAAACTGTTTTTT. This sequence joins TRBV20-1 and TRBJ1-4; D perhaps matches TRBD1 (5 bases). CDR3 size: 12 residues. Germline CDR1 reads DFQATT; CDR2 reads SNEGSKA (reference sequence). Trimming took off 6 bases at V and 1 base at J, with 6 bases between the two ends.